The 21 T cell receptor beta chains in this list originate from one sample, sequenced in a study of regulatory T cells in long-lasting Graves disease. Sequencing libraries for TCR beta were prepared with iRepertoire HTBI primers and Arm-PCR of CDR3 regions. TCRdb recomputed calls from the multiplex PCR reads with MiXCR, one row per CDR3 protein. The sample holds more than 300,000 distinct CDR3 sequences, 20% seen once. As for time point: persistent/refractory GD, antithyroid drugs over 5 years with positive TRAb. PBMC-derived RNA was used for the TCR library. Sequencing was performed on peripheral blood mononuclear cells (PBMCs), taken when the disease was refractory, from a patient treated with antithyroid drugs. Source of these receptors: a female donor with Graves disease.

This clonotype came up many times. V gene TRBV19 combines with J gene TRBJ1-5; TRBD1 might be the D (5 bases). This CDR3 comprises 17 residues. The germline V gene encodes CDR1 LNHDA and CDR2 SQIVND (reference sequence). V was cut by 2 bases and J by 0 bases, with 14 bases left in between. The CDR3 nucleotides read TGTGCCAGTAGTATATCTACAGGCACTTATAGCAATCAGCCCCAGCATTTT. This codes for CASSISTGTYSNQPQHF.

The chain employs TRBV7-8 and TRBJ1-5; D may be TRBD1 (6 bases). Trimming removed 1 base from V and 2 bases from J, with 21 bases in between. The germline V gene has CDR1 SGHVS and CDR2 FQNEAQ. CDR3 length: 19 amino acids. The CDR3 here is CASSLVARGLGKGNQPQHF. The CDR3 region has the DNA TGTGCCAGCAGCTTAGTGGCCCGGGGGCTGGGGAAGGGCAATCAGCCCCAGCATTTT.

The chain combines TRBV6-1 with TRBJ2-5; D not resolved. V shed 5 bases and J shed 2 bases, with 15 bases lying between them. Germline CDR1 MNHNS, CDR2 SASEGT. CDR3 size: 15 residues. This chain's CDR3 is CASSRVLGSQETQYF. The CDR3 nucleotides are TGTGCCAGCAGTCGTGTTCTAGGATCACAAGAGACCCAGTACTTC.

A few counts support this clonotype. The V gene is TRBV5-6, the J gene TRBJ1-4; D perhaps matches TRBD1 (5 bases). Trimming left V 1 base short and J 7 bases short, with 20 bases between. CDR3 length: 17 amino acids. In germline, CDR1 is SGHDT, CDR2 YYEEEE. CDR3 nucleotide sequence: TGTGCCAGCAGCTTGAGATTAGCAGGGAAGGGAGGTGAAAAACTGTTTTTT. Its protein is CASSLRLAGKGGEKLFF.

This clonotype was detected a few times. The chain couples TRBV20-1 to TRBJ1-5; maybe TRBD1 (6 bases). The CDR3 sequence is 13 residues long. V was trimmed by 6 bases and J by 3 bases, leaving 12 bases between them. Germline V gene lookup returns CDR1 DFQATT and CDR2 SNEGSKA (reference sequence). This CDR3 reads CSASDRFNQPQHF. As DNA, the CDR3 is TGCAGTGCCTCTGACAGGTTCAATCAGCCCCAGCATTTT.

In this sample, this clonotype turned up a few times. The V gene is TRBV30, the J gene TRBJ2-7; 7 bases map to TRBD1. The trim removed 2 bases at V and 1 base at J, leaving 14 bases unmatched. Looked up from germline, CDR1 is GTSNPN and CDR2 is SVGIG (reference sequence). The length of the CDR3 is 17 residues. Written as DNA, the CDR3 is TGTGCCTGGAGTTTGCCCTCCTTCCAGACAGGGTCCTACGAGCAGTACTTC. Translation gives CAWSLPSFQTGSYEQYF.

The V gene is TRBV2, the J gene TRBJ1-2; TRBD1 agrees at 7 bases. Per germline, CDR1 SNHLY and CDR2 FYNNEI. The junction had 6 bases not matched to a gene; V was cut back by 6 bases and J by 2 bases. The CDR3 is 14 amino acids. The CDR3 protein is CASSEDRINYGYTF. CDR3 DNA: TGTGCCAGCAGCGAGGACAGGATCAACTATGGCTACACCTTC. Looking up the rest from reference TRBV2 and TRBJ1-2 gives the full variable domain: EPEVTQTPSHQVTQMGQEVILRCVPISNHLYFYWYRQILGQKVEFLVSFYNNEISEKSEIFDDQFSVERPDGSNFTLKIRSTKLEDSAMYFCASSEDRINYGYTFGSGTRLTVV.

This clonotype was found many times. The chain uses TRBV20-1 and TRBJ2-7; unclear D gene. V gave up 0 bases and J gave up 5 bases, with 14 bases separating them. The CDR3 runs 14 residues. CDR1 and CDR2 from the germline V gene are DFQATT and SNEGSKA (reference sequence). CDR3 nucleotide sequence: TGCAGTGCTAGAGAAGGGTGGATGAAGGACGAGCAGTACTTC. Its protein is CSAREGWMKDEQYF.

V and J are TRBV5-1 and TRBJ2-5, with 10 positions matching TRBD2. There are 17 residues in the CDR3. Germline CDR1 SGHRS, CDR2 YFSETQ. The trim removed 0 bases at V and 1 base at J, leaving 6 bases unmatched. In DNA, the CDR3 is TGCGCCAGCAGCTTGGGCCTAGCGGGAGTATCCCAAGAGACCCAGTACTTC. Translating gives CASSLGLAGVSQETQYF. Filled out from reference TRBV5-1 and TRBJ2-5, the complete variable domain reads KAGVTQTPRYLIKTRGQQVTLSCSPISGHRSVSWYQQTPGQGLQFLFEYFSETQRNKGNFPGRFSGRQFSNSRSEMNVSTLELGDSALYLCASSLGLAGVSQETQYFGPGTRLLVL.

The V call is TRBV18, the J call TRBJ1-1, with D uncertain. The CDR3 loop spans 13 amino acids. V lost 6 bases, J lost 0 bases, and 8 bases lay in between. The germline V gene has CDR1 KGHSH and CDR2 LQKENI. The chain's CDR3 is CASSPQVNTEAFF. CDR3 nucleotides: TGTGCCAGCTCTCCCCAGGTGAACACTGAAGCTTTCTTT.

This clonotype came up many times. The rearrangement joins TRBV7-2 to TRBJ2-7, with D uncertain. The CDR3 length is 13 residues. Trimming cost V 2 bases and J 3 bases, with 8 bases left between them. Germline CDR1 reads SGHTA; CDR2 reads FQGNSA. The CDR3 region is CASSLPNGYEQYF. In DNA, the CDR3 is TGTGCCAGCAGCTTACCCAACGGCTACGAGCAGTACTTC.

This clonotype was detected a few times. The chain combines TRBV24-1 with TRBJ1-5; tentatively, D is TRBD1 (6 bases). Trimming pared 7 bases from V and 2 bases from J, leaving 11 bases between. The CDR3 is 14 residues long. Germline loops: CDR1 KGHDR, CDR2 SFDVKD. The CDR3 is CATSLEGGNQPQHF. CDR3 nucleotide sequence: TGTGCCACCAGCCTTGAGGGGGGCAATCAGCCCCAGCATTTT.

The chain carries TRBV6-4 and TRBJ2-7; TRBD1 is a possible D gene (6 bases). CDR3 length equals 16 residues. Germline values: CDR1 MRHNA, CDR2 SNTAGT. Trimming took 3 bases from V and 3 from J, leaving 18 bases between them. The CDR3 protein is CASSEFWDTPLYEQYF. The CDR3 DNA is TGTGCCAGCAGTGAATTCTGGGACACCCCTCTCTACGAGCAGTACTTC.

In its sample, this clonotype was seen many times. CDR3: CASSQTGGGENEKLFF. The DNA of the CDR3 is TGTGCCAGCAGTCAAACGGGGGGCGGAGAGAATGAAAAACTGTTTTTT. This rearrangement joins TRBV2 to TRBJ1-4; D perhaps matches TRBD1 (6 bases). The V end lost 5 bases, the J end lost 5 bases, and 18 bases lay between the germline ends. Germline CDR1 reads SNHLY; CDR2 reads FYNNEI. This CDR3 has 16 residues.

This clonotype was seen a handful of times. The chain links TRBV19 to TRBJ1-5; weak D call: TRBD1 (5 bases). V was trimmed by 7 bases and J by 7 bases, leaving 23 bases between them. Germline values: CDR1 LNHDA, CDR2 SQIVND (reference sequence). The CDR3 totals 16 residues. DNA for the CDR3: TGTGCCAGTACCCCTGGGGGGGTGAGGGACTGGCAGCCCCAGCATTTT. This translates into CASTPGGVRDWQPQHF.

Ten or more counts support this clonotype. The chain links TRBV3-1 to TRBJ1-2; 9 nucleotides line up with TRBD1. The CDR3 spans 13 residues. With V trimmed by 5 bases and J by 5 bases, 3 bases remained unmatched. The germline V gene has CDR1 LGHDT and CDR2 YNNKEL (reference sequence). The CDR3 sequence: CASSYDRGYGYTF. DNA for the CDR3: TGTGCCAGCAGCTACGACAGGGGGTATGGCTACACCTTC.

This clonotype was detected a few times. The germline gene is not matched at one end of the junction; a read error may be the cause. This chain links TRBV10-3 with TRBJ1-5; D remains unclear. Germline loops: CDR1 ENHRY, CDR2 SYGVKD. This CDR3 has 14 residues. The CDR3 coding sequence is TGTGTCATCAGTTCGGAGCCTAGCAATCAGCCCCAGCATTTT. Amino acid sequence: CVISSEPSNQPQHF.

This clonotype was observed many times. Here the CDR3 reads CSARDAGAPQETQYF. DNA of the CDR3: TGCAGTGCTAGAGATGCAGGGGCCCCCCAAGAGACCCAGTACTTC. The chain joins TRBV20-1 to TRBJ2-5; TRBD1 is a possible D gene (6 bases). The CDR3 runs 15 residues. The germline V and J ends were trimmed by 0 bases and 1 base, with 12 bases remaining between them. Germline V CDR1 and CDR2: DFQATT, SNEGSKA (reference sequence).

In this sample, this clonotype turned up many times. The chain uses TRBV7-9 and TRBJ1-1; TRBD1 might be the D (6 bases). The germline V gene encodes CDR1 SEHNR and CDR2 FQNEAQ (reference sequence). The ends were cut back, 3 bases at V and 0 bases at J, with 14 bases in the middle. The length of the CDR3 is 16 residues. In nucleotides, the CDR3 is TGTGCCAGCAGCTTGGGAGGACAGTTCATGAACACTGAAGCTTTCTTT. Translated, it gives CASSLGGQFMNTEAFF.

This clonotype was detected ten times or more. J is TRBJ1-4 and V is TRBV12-3 or TRBV12-4; TRBD1 might be the D (6 bases). There are 15 residues in the CDR3. The germline V and J ends were trimmed by 4 bases and 4 bases, with 13 bases remaining between them. CDR3 sequence (DNA): TGTGCCAGCAGTTCCCGGGACACTGATAATGAAAAACTGTTTTTT. Protein product: CASSSRDTDNEKLFF.

This clonotype was seen repeatedly, ten times or more. The chain employs TRBV28 and TRBJ1-1, with a possible D match to TRBD1 (6 bases). The length of the CDR3 is 13 residues. CDR1 is MDHEN, CDR2 SYDVKM, per germline. The V end was cut by 6 bases, the J end by 6 bases, with 14 bases between. CDR3: CASRKTGSAEAFF. The CDR3 bases are TGTGCCAGCAGGAAAACAGGGAGCGCTGAAGCTTTCTTT.